Listed below are T cell receptor beta chains from one sample, sequenced in a study of T cell changes during pregnancy in multiple sclerosis. Method: immunoSEQ multiplex PCR; TCRdb's copy keeps in-frame clones and lacks some. This table has 65,000 to 90,000 clones, about 92% appearing once. Sequences were derived from peripheral blood, sampled in the third trimester of pregnancy. The receptors were gathered from a female donor in good health, enrolled as a control in a pregnancy study. Both conserved end residues are trimmed from each CDR3. The D gene is left open where the match is weak. Clone size appears in some rows only: once, few, many, or a class for an expanded clone.

>TRBD1|TRBJ2-1|NA|TRBV6-1
ASSEALSVWAGGSNEQF
>TRBD2|TRBJ2-1|once|TRBV5-8
ASSLAGVAGVNEQF
>NA|TRBJ1-5|NA|TRBV27
ASSLIGLYNQPQH
>TRBD2|TRBJ2-7|NA|TRBV6-5
ASTPSGGAYEQY
>TRBD1|TRBJ1-4|NA|TRBV2
ASRQGEGIGSEKLF
>NA|TRBJ2-5|NA|TRBV28
ASSRGAEATQY
>TRBD2|TRBJ2-7|NA|TRBV27
ASSSSGRIDEQY
>NA|TRBJ1-6|NA|TRBV25-1
ASSLPGQYNSPLH
>NA|TRBJ2-7|NA|TRBV18
ASSPDSHYEQY
>NA|TRBJ1-1|NA|TRBV2
ASSVQGNTEAF
>NA|TRBJ1-1|NA|TRBV6-1
ATKLGAEGTEAF
>TRBD1|TRBJ2-7|NA|TRBV13
ASSLGDRGNEQY
>NA|TRBJ2-1|once|TRBV4-2
ASSLNPAAYNEQF
>TRBD1|TRBJ2-7|NA|TRBV9
ASSPRTGPEQY
>NA|TRBJ2-3|NA|TRBV13
ASSETKGPDTQY
>NA|TRBJ1-1|once|TRBV7-9
ASVAGIQAF
>NA|TRBJ1-6|once|TRBV4-1
ASSQGATKSSYNSPLH
>TRBD1|TRBJ2-7|NA|TRBV30
ALLGTGTHEQY
>TRBD2|TRBJ2-5|NA|TRBV16
ATCPSGGLKTQY
>NA|TRBJ1-2|NA|TRBV7-2
ASSLALSNYGYT
>TRBD1|TRBJ2-7|NA|TRBV5-6
ASSLPNRGLSEQY
>TRBD2|TRBJ2-7|NA|TRBV4-2
ASSQDTAGGNYEQY
>NA|TRBJ2-5|NA|TRBV27
ASSLTPYALTQY
>TRBD1|TRBJ2-1|NA|TRBV7-9
ASSRTGGNEQF
>TRBD1|TRBJ2-2|NA|TRBV5-1
ASSLSAGGYNTGELF
>TRBD2|TRBJ2-7|NA|TRBV27
ASSSSGRESYEQY
>TRBD2|TRBJ2-4|NA|TRBV6-6
ASSGWASGGKNIQY
>TRBD2|TRBJ2-7|NA|TRBV19
ASSRKREGPYEQY
>NA|TRBJ1-2|NA|TRBV30
ASLQGYYGYT
>NA|TRBJ2-2|once|TRBV5-6
ASSFGAGPGELF
>NA|TRBJ2-1|NA|TRBV7-9
ASSYLEYNEQF
>TRBD2|TRBJ2-1|NA|TRBV7-2
ASSFGSGRGNEQF
>NA|TRBJ1-4|NA|TRBV29-1
SARLADFKLF
>NA|TRBJ1-1|NA|TRBV28
ASSLSTGTVGRAF
>TRBD2|TRBJ2-1|once|TRBV6-5
ASSYSRTSIDEQF
>NA|TRBJ1-4|NA|TRBV27
ASSLWGAAPNEKLF